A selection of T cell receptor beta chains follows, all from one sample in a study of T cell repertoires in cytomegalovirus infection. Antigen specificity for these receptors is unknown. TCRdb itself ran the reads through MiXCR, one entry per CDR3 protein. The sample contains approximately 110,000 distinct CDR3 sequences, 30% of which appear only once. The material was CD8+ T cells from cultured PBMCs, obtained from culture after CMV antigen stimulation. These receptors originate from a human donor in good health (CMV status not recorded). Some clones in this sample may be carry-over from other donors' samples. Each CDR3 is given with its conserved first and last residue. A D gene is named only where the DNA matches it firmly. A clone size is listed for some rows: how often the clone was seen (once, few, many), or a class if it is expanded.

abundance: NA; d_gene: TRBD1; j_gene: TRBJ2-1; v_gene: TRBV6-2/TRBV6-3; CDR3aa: CASSTTYRGWYNEQFF; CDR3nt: TGTGCCAGCAGTACCACCTACAGGGGATGGTACAATGAGCAGTTCTTC
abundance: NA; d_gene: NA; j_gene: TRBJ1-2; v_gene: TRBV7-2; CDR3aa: CASSSGRPNYGYTF; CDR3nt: TGTGCCAGCAGCTCGGGACGACCTAACTATGGCTACACCTTC
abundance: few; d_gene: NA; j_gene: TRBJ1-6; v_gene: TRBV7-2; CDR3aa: CASSLVPGGGYSDSPLHF; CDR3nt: TGTGCCAGCAGCTTAGTCCCAGGTGGGGGATACAGTGATTCACCCCTCCACTTT
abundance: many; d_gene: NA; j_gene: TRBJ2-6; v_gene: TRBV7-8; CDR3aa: CASSFVFEPSGANVLTF; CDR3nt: TGTGCCAGCAGCTTTGTTTTTGAACCCTCTGGGGCCAACGTCCTGACTTTC
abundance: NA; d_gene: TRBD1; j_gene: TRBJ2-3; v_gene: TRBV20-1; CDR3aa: CSARLSGTVGLNTQYF; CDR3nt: TGCAGTGCTAGATTATCCGGGACAGTGGGGTTAAATACGCAGTATTTT
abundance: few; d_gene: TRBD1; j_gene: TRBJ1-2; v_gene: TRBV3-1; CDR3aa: CASSQTGGNRGYTF; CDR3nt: TGTGCCAGCAGCCAGACAGGGGGTAATCGTGGCTACACCTTC
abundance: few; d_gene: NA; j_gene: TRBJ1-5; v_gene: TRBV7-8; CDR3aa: CASAIYGRGGQPQHF; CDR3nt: TGTGCCAGCGCGATCTATGGTAGGGGCGGTCAGCCCCAGCATTTT
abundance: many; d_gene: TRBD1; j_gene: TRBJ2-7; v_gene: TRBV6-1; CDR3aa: CASSDIVVRRDRGLHEQYF; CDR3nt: TGTGCCAGCAGTGATATAGTCGTCCGTAGGGACAGGGGCCTCCACGAGCAGTACTTC
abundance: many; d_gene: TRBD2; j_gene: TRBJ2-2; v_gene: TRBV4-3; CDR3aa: CASSLIAGDAGELFF; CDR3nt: TGCGCCAGCAGCCTAATAGCGGGGGATGCCGGGGAGCTGTTTTTT
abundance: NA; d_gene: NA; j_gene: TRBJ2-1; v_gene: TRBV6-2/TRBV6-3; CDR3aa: CASKGVTYNEQFF; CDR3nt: TGTGCCAGCAAAGGGGTGACCTACAATGAGCAGTTCTTC
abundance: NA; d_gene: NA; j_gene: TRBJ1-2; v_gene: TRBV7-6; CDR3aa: CASSLGQEGYTF; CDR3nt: TGTGCCAGCAGCTTAGGCCAGGAGGGCTACACCTTC
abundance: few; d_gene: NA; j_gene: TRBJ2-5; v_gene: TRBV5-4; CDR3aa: CASSSPAGEETQYF; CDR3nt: TGTGCCAGCAGCTCCCCGGCAGGGGAAGAGACCCAGTACTTC
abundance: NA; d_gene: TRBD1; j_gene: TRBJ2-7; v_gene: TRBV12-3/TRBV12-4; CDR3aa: CASRGFRRGTGNYEQYF; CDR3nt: TGTGCCAGCAGGGGGTTCAGGAGAGGGACAGGGAACTACGAGCAGTACTTC
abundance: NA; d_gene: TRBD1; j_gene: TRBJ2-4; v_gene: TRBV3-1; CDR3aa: CASSQEGQGVGNIQYF; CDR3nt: TGTGCCAGCAGCCAAGAGGGACAGGGGGTCGGGAACATTCAGTACTTC
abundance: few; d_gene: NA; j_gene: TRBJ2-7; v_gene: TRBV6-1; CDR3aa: CASSEWTAAPGYEQYF; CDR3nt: TGTGCCAGCAGTGAATGGACAGCCGCCCCTGGATACGAGCAGTACTTC
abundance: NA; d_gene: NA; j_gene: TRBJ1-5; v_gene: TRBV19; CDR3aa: CASSGSVIQPQHF; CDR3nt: TGTGCCAGTAGTGGCTCGGTTATCCAGCCCCAGCATTTT
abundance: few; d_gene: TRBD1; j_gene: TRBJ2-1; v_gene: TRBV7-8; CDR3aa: CASSSPVTGAYNEQFF; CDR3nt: TGTGCCAGCAGCTCACCGGTGACAGGGGCCTACAATGAGCAGTTCTTC
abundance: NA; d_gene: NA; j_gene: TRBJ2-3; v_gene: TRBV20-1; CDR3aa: CSARDRKRGTDTQYF; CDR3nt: TGCAGTGCTAGAGATCGTAAGCGGGGCACAGATACGCAGTATTTT
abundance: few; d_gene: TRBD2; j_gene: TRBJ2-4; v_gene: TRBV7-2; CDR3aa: CASSLIGGAGGQINIQYF; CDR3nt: TGTGCCAGCAGCTTAATTGGTGGGGCGGGGGGGCAGATAAACATTCAGTACTTC
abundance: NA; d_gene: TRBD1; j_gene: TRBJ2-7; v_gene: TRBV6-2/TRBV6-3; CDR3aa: CASSYSGQGIIYEQYF; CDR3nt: TGTGCCAGCAGTTACTCGGGACAGGGGATTATCTACGAGCAGTACTTC
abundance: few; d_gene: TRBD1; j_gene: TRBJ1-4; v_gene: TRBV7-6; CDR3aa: CASSLGQGVEKLFF; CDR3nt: TGTGCCAGCAGCTTGGGACAGGGTGTGGAAAAACTGTTTTTT
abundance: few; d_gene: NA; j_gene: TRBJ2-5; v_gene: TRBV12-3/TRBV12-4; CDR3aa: CASSLRGGQETQYF; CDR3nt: TGTGCCAGCAGTTTAAGGGGGGGCCAAGAGACCCAGTACTTC
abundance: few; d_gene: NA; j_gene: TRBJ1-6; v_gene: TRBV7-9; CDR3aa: CASSAGTGYNSPLHF; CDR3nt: TGTGCCAGCAGCGCTGGGACGGGTTATAATTCACCCCTCCACTTT
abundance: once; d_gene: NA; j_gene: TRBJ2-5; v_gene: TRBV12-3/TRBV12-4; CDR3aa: CASSLEGFKTQYF; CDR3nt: TGTGCCAGCAGTTTAGAGGGCTTCAAGACCCAGTACTTC
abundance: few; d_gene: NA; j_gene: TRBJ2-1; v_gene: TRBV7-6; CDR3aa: CASSLSQGGVEQFF; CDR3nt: TGTGCCAGCAGCTTAAGTCAGGGGGGGGTTGAGCAGTTCTTC
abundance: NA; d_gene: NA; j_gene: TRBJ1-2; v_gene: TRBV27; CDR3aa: CASKWGDGLYGYTF; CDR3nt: TGTGCCAGCAAATGGGGGGACGGACTCTATGGCTACACCTTC
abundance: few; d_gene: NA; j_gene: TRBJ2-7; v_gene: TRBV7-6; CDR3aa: CASSLVDSGTRSF; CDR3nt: TGTGCCAGCAGCTTAGTCGACTCCGGGACTCGGTCGTTC
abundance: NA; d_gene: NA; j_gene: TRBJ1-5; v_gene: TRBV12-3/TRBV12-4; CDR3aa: CASSLVGGGYSNQPQHF; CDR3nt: TGTGCCAGCAGTTTAGTGGGGGGGGGGTATAGCAATCAGCCCCAGCATTTT
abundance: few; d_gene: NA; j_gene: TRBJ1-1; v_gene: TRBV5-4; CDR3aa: CASSLGPATMNTEAFF; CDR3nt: TGTGCCAGCAGCTTGGGCCCTGCTACCATGAACACTGAAGCTTTCTTT
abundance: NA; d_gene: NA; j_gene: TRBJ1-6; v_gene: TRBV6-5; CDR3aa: CASSYSTSSSYNSPLHF; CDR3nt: TGTGCCAGCAGTTACTCGACATCCAGCTCCTATAATTCACCCCTCCACTTT
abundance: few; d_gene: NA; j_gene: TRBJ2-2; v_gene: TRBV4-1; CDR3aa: CASSQDQGTAGLEELFF; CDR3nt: TGCGCCAGCAGCCAAGATCAGGGGACAGCGGGGCTGGAGGAGCTGTTTTTT
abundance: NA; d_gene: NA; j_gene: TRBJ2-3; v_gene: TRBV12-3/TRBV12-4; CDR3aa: CASSPPIGTDTQYF; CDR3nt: TGTGCCAGCAGCCCCCCTATCGGGACAGATACGCAGTATTTT
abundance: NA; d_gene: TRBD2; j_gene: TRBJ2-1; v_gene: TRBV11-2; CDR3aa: CASTPGGPYDEQFF; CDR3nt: TGTGCCAGCACCCCGGGGGGTCCATACGATGAGCAGTTCTTC
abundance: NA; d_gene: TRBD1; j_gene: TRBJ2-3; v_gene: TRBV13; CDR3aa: CASSFGQGSDTQYF; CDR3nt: TGTGCCAGCAGCTTCGGACAGGGATCAGATACGCAGTATTTT
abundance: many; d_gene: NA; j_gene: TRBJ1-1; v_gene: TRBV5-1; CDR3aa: CASSLPGVNTEAFF; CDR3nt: TGCGCCAGCAGCTTACCGGGGGTCAACACTGAAGCTTTCTTT
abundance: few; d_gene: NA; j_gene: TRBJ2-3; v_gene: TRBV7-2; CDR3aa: CASSFPGTKSTDTQYF; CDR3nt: TGTGCCAGCAGCTTCCCCGGGACGAAGAGCACAGATACGCAGTATTTT
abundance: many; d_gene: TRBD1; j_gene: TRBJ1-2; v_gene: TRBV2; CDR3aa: CASSGRGRFGGYTF; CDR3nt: TGTGCCAGCAGTGGGAGGGGGCGATTCGGAGGCTACACCTTC
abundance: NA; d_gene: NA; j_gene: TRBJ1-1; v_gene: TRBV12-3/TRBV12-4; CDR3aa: CASSFRAVNTEAFF; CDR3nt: TGTGCCAGCAGTTTCAGGGCTGTGAACACTGAAGCTTTCTTT
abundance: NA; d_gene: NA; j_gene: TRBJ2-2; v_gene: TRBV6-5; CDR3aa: CASSLWNTGELFF; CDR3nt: TGTGCCAGCAGTTTATGGAACACCGGGGAGCTGTTTTTT
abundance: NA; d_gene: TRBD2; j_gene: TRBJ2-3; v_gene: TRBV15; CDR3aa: CATSRGGGSTDTQYF; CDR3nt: TGTGCCACCAGCAGAGGCGGGGGGAGCACAGATACGCAGTATTTT
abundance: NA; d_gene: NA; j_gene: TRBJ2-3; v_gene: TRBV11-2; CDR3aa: CASSSRALEDTQYF; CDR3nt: TGTGCCAGCAGCTCGAGGGCTCTTGAAGATACGCAGTATTTT
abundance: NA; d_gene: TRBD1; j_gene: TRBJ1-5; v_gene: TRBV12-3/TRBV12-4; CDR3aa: CASSRDSGYHQPQHF; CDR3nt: TGTGCCAGCAGCCGGGACAGCGGGTACCATCAGCCCCAGCATTTT
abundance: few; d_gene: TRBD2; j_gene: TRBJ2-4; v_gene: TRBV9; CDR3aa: CASSVGVSGENIQYF; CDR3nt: TGTGCCAGCAGCGTAGGGGTGAGCGGGGAAAACATTCAGTACTTC
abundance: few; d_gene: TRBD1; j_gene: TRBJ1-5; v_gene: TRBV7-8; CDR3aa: CASSFTGAVGNQPQHF; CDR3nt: TGTGCCAGCAGCTTTACAGGGGCGGTGGGCAATCAGCCCCAGCATTTT
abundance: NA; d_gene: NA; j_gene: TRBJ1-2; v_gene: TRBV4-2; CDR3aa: CASSQEREVSYGYTF; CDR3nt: TGTGCCAGCAGCCAAGAGAGGGAAGTCTCCTATGGCTACACCTTC
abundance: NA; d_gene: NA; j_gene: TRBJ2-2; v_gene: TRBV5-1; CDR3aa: CASRQRWGQGTGELFF; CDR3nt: TGCGCCAGCAGACAGAGATGGGGGCAGGGCACCGGGGAGCTGTTTTTT